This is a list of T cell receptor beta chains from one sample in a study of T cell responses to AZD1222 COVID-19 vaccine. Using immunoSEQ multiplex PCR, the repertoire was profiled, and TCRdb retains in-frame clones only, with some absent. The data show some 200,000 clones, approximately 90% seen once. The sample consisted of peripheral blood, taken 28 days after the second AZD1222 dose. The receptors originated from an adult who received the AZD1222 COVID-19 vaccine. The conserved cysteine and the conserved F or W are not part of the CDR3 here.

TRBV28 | ASSGRGYGYT
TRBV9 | ASSVGEGRGSPLH
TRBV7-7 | ASSEWTGGFQETQY
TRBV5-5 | ASSLTDYEQY
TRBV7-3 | ASSLIRREDYNEQF
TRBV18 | ASSLYNEQF
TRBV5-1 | ASSLGSSGRFTDTQY
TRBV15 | ATSILRGPEQY
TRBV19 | ASRTAGNQPQH
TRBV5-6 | ASSPVEPSNYGYT
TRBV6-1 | ASSEALHEQF
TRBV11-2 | ASSLSAEGFAY
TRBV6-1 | ASSEGPGTLTGRQY
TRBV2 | ASSDMGRVAYEQY
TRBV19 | ASSDIYQPQH
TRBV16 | ASSGPGQGASNYGYT
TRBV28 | ASSSILANQPQH
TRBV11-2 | ASSYRTGYEQY
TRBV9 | ASSPSLGGGARGDEQF
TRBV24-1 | ATSDYTGTGVHEQY
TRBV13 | ASSARSRETQY
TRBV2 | ASGFSYGYT
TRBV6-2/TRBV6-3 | ASSSGQVTNQPQH
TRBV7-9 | ASSLIEGTGEQY
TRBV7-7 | ASRDRGTGELF
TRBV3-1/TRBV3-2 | ASSQDRLDGGQGLSPYNSPLH
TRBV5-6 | ASTPLNEQF
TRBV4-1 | ASSEGALNTGELF
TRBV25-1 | ASSRGVANEQF
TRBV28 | ASSLLPGQGYGTQY
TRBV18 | ASSPTGQGAGNTIY
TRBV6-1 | ASSEIWRNTGELF
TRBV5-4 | ASSWGGLAGKSGEQY
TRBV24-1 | ATSGPVYRGTDTQY
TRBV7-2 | ASRSGANSGNTIY
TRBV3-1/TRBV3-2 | ASSQTNTGELF
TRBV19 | ASSIDGSLAYEQY
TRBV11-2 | ASRRLAGGPGETQY
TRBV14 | ASRLTGSYEQY